A single sample gave rise to the 16 T cell receptor beta chains below, sequenced in a study of T-cell memory formation after mild COVID-19. TCRdb ran MiXCR on the 5' RACE reads and lists one entry per CDR3 protein. This table has 450,000 or so distinct CDR3 sequences, 20% appearing once. The sequencing input was PBMCs or a T cell subset sorted from them (not recorded which). Every receptor here comes from an adult woman who had mild COVID-19 (a few samples of this study predate the infection). Cell type and time point are not known.

This clonotype occurred a few times. CDR3 sequence (DNA): TGTGCCAGCAGCCAGGCCGGGGCCGAGGGGGACGAGCAGTACTTC. It codes for CASSQAGAEGDEQYF. The V and J genes are TRBV4-2 and TRBJ2-7, with D possibly matching TRBD1 (6 bases). From germline, CDR1 is LGHNA and CDR2 YNFKEQ. V gave up 3 bases and J gave up 5 bases, with 17 bases separating them. This CDR3 contains 15 residues.

At least ten counts were recorded for this clonotype. The rearrangement uses TRBV18 and TRBJ2-7; 7 bases agree with TRBD2. V dropped 2 bases and J dropped 0; count of bases not matched to a gene: 1. This CDR3 contains 14 residues. Per germline, CDR1 KGHSH and CDR2 LQKENI. The CDR3 is CASSPGTTSYEQYF. The CDR3 DNA follows: TGTGCCAGCTCACCAGGGACTACCTCCTACGAGCAGTACTTC.

In its sample, this clonotype was seen a few times. The chain has TRBV20-1 and TRBJ1-1, with a tentative D call TRBD1 (5 bases). Trimming stripped 0 bases from V and 0 bases from J, with 14 bases between. CDR1 is DFQATT and CDR2 is SNEGSKA in the germline V gene (reference sequence). The CDR3 loop spans 16 amino acids. The CDR3 is CSARDDSFIMNTEAFF. As DNA, the CDR3 is TGCAGTGCTAGAGACGACAGTTTCATCATGAACACTGAAGCTTTCTTT.

In its sample, this clonotype was seen a few times. This chain's CDR3 is CSAAIGGPQGSPLHF. CDR3 nucleotides: TGCAGTGCCGCAATCGGGGGGCCCCAGGGGTCACCCCTCCACTTT. V gene TRBV20-1 combines with J gene TRBJ1-6; the D gene is possibly TRBD1 (6 bases). Germline CDR1 reads DFQATT; CDR2 reads SNEGSKA (reference sequence). V was shortened by 6 bases and J by 10 bases, with 22 bases between the two germline ends. This CDR3 contains 15 residues.

This clonotype was found a few times. The genes are TRBV9 and TRBJ2-1, with TRBD2 matching 9 bases. V dropped 4 bases and J dropped 6; count of bases not matched to a gene: 11. Per germline, CDR1 SGDLS and CDR2 YYNGEE. The CDR3 contains 16 residues. The CDR3 coding sequence is TGTGCCAGCAGCCCCCGGGGCGGGAGGGCCGGCAATGAGCAGTTCTTC. It yields the protein CASSPRGGRAGNEQFF.

The chain is built from TRBV9 and TRBJ1-2; the match to TRBD1 covers 7 bases. CDR1 is SGDLS and CDR2 is YYNGEE in the germline V gene. The V gene end was trimmed by 0 bases and the J gene end by 5 bases; junction bases not matched to a gene: 10. CDR3 length: 16 amino acids. CDR3 sequence: CASSVEDRPRGYGYTF. CDR3 DNA: TGTGCCAGCAGCGTAGAGGACAGGCCCCGGGGGTATGGCTACACCTTC.

This clonotype was counted a few times. CDR3 protein: CASSQDGQGANEKLFF. CDR3 sequence (DNA): TGTGCCAGCAGCCAAGATGGACAGGGGGCTAATGAAAAACTGTTTTTT. The chain links TRBV4-2 to TRBJ1-4; 10 nucleotides line up with TRBD1. In germline, CDR1 is LGHNA, CDR2 YNFKEQ. Trimming cost V 0 bases and J 3 bases; bases outside gene matches: 1. CDR3 length: 16 residues.

This clonotype came up a few times. The gene calls are TRBV12-3 or TRBV12-4 and TRBJ1-5; D gene ambiguous. The CDR3 has 18 amino acids. V dropped 2 bases and J dropped 3 bases, with 20 bases sitting between them. The CDR3 DNA is TGTGCCAGCAGTTTAACGATGTCCGGCGGCCAGCACAATCAGCCCCAGCATTTT. Translating it yields CASSLTMSGGQHNQPQHF.

This clonotype was seen more than once but under ten times. The rearrangement uses TRBV27 and TRBJ1-1; tentative D call: TRBD1 (5 bases). With 2 bases removed from V and 5 bases from J, the gap between germline ends came to 24 bases. From germline, CDR1 is MNHEY and CDR2 SMNVEV (reference sequence). The CDR3 consists of 18 residues. The CDR3 is CASSLVSGRARVGTEAFF. In DNA form, the CDR3 reads TGTGCCAGCAGTTTAGTGAGTGGCAGGGCAAGAGTGGGTACTGAAGCTTTCTTT.

This rearrangement joins TRBV24-1 to TRBJ2-7; no firm D call. The CDR3 runs 12 residues. The germline V gene has CDR1 KGHDR and CDR2 SFDVKD. The V gene lost 3 bases and the J gene lost 6 bases, with 8 bases spanning the gap. The DNA for the CDR3 is TGTGCCACCAGTGATGCAGGCTTCGAGCAGTACTTC. Protein: CATSDAGFEQYF.

This clonotype occurred a few times. The rearrangement links TRBV7-8 to TRBJ2-5; TRBD2 matches at 7 bases. With V trimmed by 5 bases and J by 5 bases, 8 bases remained unmatched. The V gene's germline CDR1 is SGHVS and CDR2 FQNEAQ. The CDR3 totals 14 residues. The chain's CDR3 is CASSPGLVYETQYF. CDR3 in DNA: TGTGCCAGCAGCCCCGGACTAGTGTATGAGACCCAGTACTTC.

This chain connects TRBV5-1 to TRBJ2-2; perhaps TRBD2 as D (5 bases). V shed 4 bases and J shed 1 base, with 23 bases lying between them. The CDR3 is 19 residues long. The germline V gene encodes CDR1 SGHRS and CDR2 YFSETQ. CDR3 DNA sequence: TGCGCCAGCAGCCTGACCCCTAAAGCGGCGGTTAAGAACACCGGGGAGCTGTTTTTT. Translated, it gives CASSLTPKAAVKNTGELFF.

The chain links TRBV5-1 to TRBJ2-1; possibly TRBD1 for D (5 bases). CDR3 length: 14 residues. Trimming pared 0 bases from V and 4 bases from J, leaving 8 bases between. Per the germline V gene, CDR1 is SGHRS and CDR2 is YFSETQ. Here the CDR3 DNA reads TGCGCCAGCAGCTTGGAACAGGTTTACAATGAGCAGTTCTTC. This sequence encodes CASSLEQVYNEQFF.

This chain connects TRBV14 to TRBJ1-3; the match to TRBD1 covers 7 bases. Germline trimming cut 6 bases from V and 3 bases from J; bases unmatched to any gene: 11. The CDR3 is 16 amino acids. Germline CDR1 and CDR2: SGHDN and FVKESK. CDR3 DNA sequence: TGTGCCAGCAGTGTGAGCGAGGGGGCAGTTGGAAACACCATATATTTT. Protein sequence: CASSVSEGAVGNTIYF.

The chain couples TRBV4-3 to TRBJ2-3, with TRBD2 matching 11 bases. Germline V CDR1 and CDR2: LGHNA, YSLEER. This CDR3 has 17 amino acids. Unmatched junction bases numbered 7, after V lost 1 base and J lost 4 bases. The CDR3 here is CASSQATSGRRSDTQYF. CDR3 DNA sequence: TGCGCCAGCAGCCAAGCCACTAGCGGGAGAAGGTCAGATACGCAGTATTTT.

The chain carries TRBV20-1 and TRBJ2-5; no clear D. The CDR3 is made up of 14 amino acids. Germline V gives CDR1 DFQATT, CDR2 SNEGSKA (reference sequence). The ends were cut back, 8 bases at V and 4 bases at J, with 20 bases in the middle. The CDR3 DNA sequence: TGCAGTTTTACACGCCAGAGCTGGTTAGAGACCCAGTACTTC. Its translation is CSFTRQSWLETQYF.